This record concerns one T cell receptor (beta chain) sequence. Germline V lookup: CDR1 MDHEN, CDR2 SYDVKM. Trimming removed 5 bases from V and 0 bases from J, with 28 bases in between. The CDR3 is 20 residues long. Assay: immunoSEQ multiplex PCR; the TCRdb copy retains only in-frame clones and omits some. The sample records some 2.4 million clones, 93% being singletons. This sample was taken from a study of shared clonotypes between healthy human individuals. The receptor comes from a young man in good health. Some clones in this sample may be carry-over from other donors' samples. The chain employs TRBV28 and TRBJ1-2; D unclear. The sample was naive CD4+ T cells from PBMCs. Subset here: CD45RA+ positively selected. DNA of the CDR3: TGTGCCAGCAGTCCTACACCCGGGCAAGGTGTTAGGGCCCCTAACTATGGCTACACCTTC. Translation gives CASSPTPGQGVRAPNYGYTF.